Below, 26 T cell receptor beta chains from the same sample are listed, as sequenced in a study of T cell responses to AZD1222 COVID-19 vaccine. Profiling relied on immunoSEQ multiplex PCR, and the TCRdb table lists in-frame clones only, not all of them. The sample includes some 150,000 clones, approximately 95% seen only once; the top ten take over 0.9%. The sample here was peripheral blood, taken on day 0 of MenACWY control vaccination. The receptors were sampled from an adult in good health.

V gene TRBV29-1 combines with J gene TRBJ1-3; D not certain. Germline CDR1 reads SQVTM; CDR2 reads ANQGSEA. V was cut by 4 bases and J by 0 bases, with 13 bases left in between. CDR3 length equals 15 residues. CDR3 in amino acids: CSVAGGQSSGNTIYF. CDR3 DNA sequence: TGCAGCGTTGCGGGAGGTCAGAGCTCTGGAAACACCATATATTTT.

The chain has TRBV9 and TRBJ2-7; TRBD2 matches at 10 bases. The CDR3 covers 15 residues. CDR1 SGDLS and CDR2 YYNGEE come from the germline V gene. V lost 0 bases to trimming and J lost 4 bases; unmatched junction nucleotides: 4. CDR3 amino acids: CASSVASGGPYEQYF. As DNA, the CDR3 is TGTGCCAGCAGCGTAGCTAGCGGGGGACCTTACGAGCAGTACTTC.

The rearrangement joins TRBV7-2 to TRBJ2-5, with D tentatively TRBD2 (5 bases). Trimming cost V 1 base and J 6 bases, with 12 bases left between them. The CDR3 loop spans 14 amino acids. CDR1 SGHTA and CDR2 FQGNSA come from the germline V gene. The CDR3 DNA follows: TGTGCCAGCAGCTTAGATTGGTCTAGCCAGACCCAGTACTTC. It yields the protein CASSLDWSSQTQYF. Full variable domain (outside the CDR3, taken from reference TRBV7-2 and TRBJ2-5): GAGVSQSPSNKVTEKGKDVELRCDPISGHTALYWYRQSLGQGLEFLIYFQGNSAPDKSGLPSDRFSAERTGGSVSTLTIQRTQQEDSAVYLCASSLDWSSQTQYFGPGTRLLVL.

The chain links TRBV7-3 to TRBJ1-2; D perhaps matches TRBD1 (6 bases). The V and J ends lost 1 base and 8 bases respectively, with 11 bases between them. The CDR3 sequence is 13 residues long. The V gene's germline CDR1 is SGHTA and CDR2 FQGTGA. The DNA for the CDR3 is TGTGCCAGCAGCTTAAGTGGGGGCGCGGGCTACACCTTC. This encodes CASSLSGGAGYTF.

The chain joins TRBV7-2 to TRBJ2-7; maybe TRBD1 (5 bases). Trimming stripped 1 base from V and 2 bases from J, with 6 bases between. Germline V gives CDR1 SGHTA, CDR2 FQGNSA. The CDR3 runs 13 residues. Here the CDR3 DNA reads TGTGCCAGCAGCTTAGGGGGCCCCTACGAGCAGTACTTC. Encoded protein: CASSLGGPYEQYF.

The chain carries TRBV6-5 and TRBJ2-7; 10 bases are shared with TRBD1. Losses at the gene ends were 0 bases for V and 5 bases for J; bases not matched to a gene: 7. The germline V gene encodes CDR1 MNHEY and CDR2 SVGAGI. The CDR3 spans 16 residues. CDR3 sequence reads: CASSYSRRQGAHEQYF. CDR3 nucleotide sequence: TGTGCCAGCAGTTACTCTAGGAGACAGGGGGCCCACGAGCAGTACTTC.

This chain uses TRBV6-5 with TRBJ1-1, with D hard to call. The germline gives CDR1 MNHEY, CDR2 SVGAGI. V was clipped by 5 bases and J by 5 bases, with 18 bases between them. The CDR3 covers 15 residues. The CDR3 DNA reads TGTGCCAGCAGTCTATCACATCAAAGGAAAACTGAAGCTTTCTTT. This codes for CASSLSHQRKTEAFF.

This chain joins TRBV6-1 and TRBJ2-7; tentative D call: TRBD1 (5 bases). The CDR3 loop spans 15 amino acids. Trimming pared 2 bases from V and 0 bases from J, leaving 11 bases between. CDR1 and CDR2 from the germline V gene are MNHNS and SASEGT. The DNA of the CDR3 is TGTGCCAGCAGTGAATCGCAGGGCGTCTCCTACGAGCAGTACTTC. This gives the protein CASSESQGVSYEQYF.

The chain carries TRBV3-1 (or the pseudogene TRBV3-2) and TRBJ2-7; 8 bases map to TRBD2. The CDR3 covers 15 residues. V trimming: 3 bases; J trimming: 6 bases; junction bases outside the gene matches: 10. In germline, CDR1 is LGHDT, CDR2 YNNKEL (reference sequence). This CDR3 is CASSQDRTSFSEQYF. CDR3 sequence (DNA): TGTGCCAGCAGCCAGGATAGGACTAGCTTCTCCGAGCAGTACTTC.

The chain uses TRBV15 and TRBJ2-1; 7 bases match TRBD1. The V gene end was trimmed by 1 base and the J gene end by 6 bases; junction bases not matched to a gene: 3. The CDR3 consists of 14 residues. Germline lookup yields CDR1 LNHNV and CDR2 YYDKDF (reference sequence). The CDR3 region has the DNA TGTGCCACCAGCAGAGCGGACAGGTCCAATGAGCAGTTCTTC. Translation gives CATSRADRSNEQFF.

V and J are TRBV15 and TRBJ2-7; TRBD1 might be the D (5 bases). This CDR3 is built from 14 residues. Germline lookup yields CDR1 LNHNV and CDR2 YYDKDF (reference sequence). V lost 2 bases, J lost 5 bases, and 13 bases lay in between. CDR3 coding DNA: TGTGCCACCAGCAGACTGACCAGGGTACACGAGCAGTACTTC. Residues: CATSRLTRVHEQYF.

The chain joins TRBV19 to TRBJ1-1; D possibly corresponds to TRBD1 (5 bases). V was clipped by 7 bases and J by 10 bases, with 28 bases between them. The germline gives CDR1 LNHDA, CDR2 SQIVND (reference sequence). The CDR3 consists of 16 residues. In DNA, the CDR3 is TGTGCCAGTACCCCAGCGGGGGATCAATCCCTGAGTGCAGCTTTCTTT. Its protein product is CASTPAGDQSLSAAFF.

V and J are TRBV9 and TRBJ2-5; possible D gene TRBD1, 5 bases. Trimming left V 4 bases short and J 2 bases short, with 15 bases between. The length of the CDR3 is 15 residues. Germline CDR1 reads SGDLS; CDR2 reads YYNGEE. The CDR3 nucleotides read TGTGCCAGCAGCCCCCTAAAGGGGTGGCAAGAGACCCAGTACTTC. This codes for CASSPLKGWQETQYF.

The chain carries TRBV11-1 and TRBJ2-7; tentative D call: TRBD2 (6 bases). The germline CDR1 and CDR2 sequences are SGHAT and FQDESV (reference sequence). The CDR3 consists of 15 residues. V dropped 4 bases and J dropped 4 bases, with 17 bases sitting between them. The CDR3 is CASSSVGGIMYEQYF. CDR3 nucleotides: TGTGCCAGCAGCTCAGTAGGAGGGATAATGTACGAGCAGTACTTC.

The rearrangement links TRBV6-2 or TRBV6-3 to TRBJ2-2, with D uncertain. V was pared by 3 bases and J by 6 bases, with 8 bases between. The length of the CDR3 is 13 residues. Germline lookup yields CDR1 MNHEY and CDR2 SVGEGT. The CDR3 loop reads CASSYILAGELFF. DNA of the CDR3: TGTGCCAGCAGTTATATTCTTGCCGGGGAGCTGTTTTTT.

V usage is TRBV18 and J usage is TRBJ2-1, with D unresolved. Trimming pared 0 bases from V and 10 bases from J, leaving 7 bases between. The germline V gene has CDR1 KGHSH and CDR2 LQKENI. The CDR3 spans 12 residues. In DNA form, the CDR3 reads TGTGCCAGCTCACCACCGGCAGGAGAGCAGTTCTTC. Translation: CASSPPAGEQFF.

The chain links TRBV5-5 to TRBJ2-7; D remains ambiguous. There are 14 residues in the CDR3. Trimming left V 0 bases short and J 2 bases short, with 9 bases between. The germline V gene has CDR1 SGHKS and CDR2 YYEKEE (reference sequence). CDR3: CASSLATPTYEQYF. Here the CDR3 DNA reads TGTGCCAGCAGCTTGGCTACGCCAACCTACGAGCAGTACTTC.

The chain links TRBV5-6 to TRBJ1-1, with a possible D match to TRBD1 (6 bases). The germline V gene encodes CDR1 SGHDT and CDR2 YYEEEE. This CDR3 has 13 amino acids. Trimming cost V 4 bases and J 9 bases, with 16 bases left between them. CDR3 in amino acids: CASSPPGTRKAFF. The CDR3 DNA sequence: TGTGCCAGCAGCCCGCCCGGGACACGAAAAGCTTTCTTT.

The chain combines TRBV3-1 (or the pseudogene TRBV3-2) with TRBJ2-1, with 9 bases fitting TRBD2. The length of the CDR3 is 14 residues. The germline V gene has CDR1 LGHDT and CDR2 YNNKEL (reference sequence). The trim removed 0 bases at V and 9 bases at J, leaving 3 bases unmatched. CDR3 nucleotides: TGTGCCAGCAGCCAAGACCCAGCGGGAGGTGAGCAGTTCTTC. This gives the protein CASSQDPAGGEQFF.

The chain is built from TRBV7-9 and TRBJ1-4; the D gene is possibly TRBD1 (5 bases). CDR1 is SEHNR and CDR2 is FQNEAQ in the germline V gene (reference sequence). The CDR3 is 14 amino acids. The V and J ends lost 1 base and 8 bases respectively, with 11 bases between them. The CDR3 loop is CASSLGGTLEKLFF. The CDR3, as DNA: TGTGCCAGCAGCTTAGGGGGGACTTTAGAAAAACTGTTTTTT.

The genes are TRBV10-3 and TRBJ2-1, with TRBD2 identical over 7 bases. V was pared by 2 bases and J by 2 bases, with 3 bases of the junction left unmatched. The CDR3 is made up of 15 amino acids. Germline V gene lookup returns CDR1 ENHRY and CDR2 SYGVKD. In nucleotides, the CDR3 is TGTGCCATCAGTGAGGAGGCGGGAGCCTACAATGAGCAGTTCTTC. Translated, it gives CAISEEAGAYNEQFF.

V and J are TRBV6-4 and TRBJ2-7; D may be TRBD2 (6 bases). The CDR3 is 14 residues long. Trimming left V 4 bases short and J 2 bases short, with 12 bases between. Germline CDR1 MRHNA, CDR2 SNTAGT. The CDR3 loop is CASSVGLAPYEQYF. The DNA of the CDR3 is TGTGCCAGCAGTGTGGGGCTAGCGCCCTACGAGCAGTACTTC.

The chain employs TRBV19 and TRBJ1-5; D gene unclear. Trimming left V 5 bases short and J 5 bases short, with 10 bases between. CDR1 and CDR2 from the germline V gene are LNHDA and SQIVND (reference sequence). The CDR3 is 13 residues long. This CDR3 is CASSLYADQPQHF. CDR3 bases: TGTGCCAGTAGTTTATATGCGGATCAGCCCCAGCATTTT.

The J gene is TRBJ1-1, the V gene TRBV6-5; D is undetermined. Looked up from germline, CDR1 is MNHEY and CDR2 is SVGAGI. The CDR3 is 13 amino acids. The chain's CDR3 is CVSGKLLNTEAFF. In DNA form, the CDR3 reads TGTGTCTCGGGGAAACTTCTGAACACTGAAGCTTTCTTT.

This chain links TRBV27 with TRBJ2-2; 8 bases fit TRBD2. V was clipped by 7 bases and J by 6 bases; unmatched bases: 10. Germline CDR1 is MNHEY and CDR2 is SMNVEV (reference sequence). The CDR3 runs to 15 residues. CDR3 protein: CASKTGGADSGELFF. CDR3 nucleotides: TGTGCCAGCAAAACCGGGGGGGCCGATTCCGGGGAGCTGTTTTTT.

This chain connects TRBV20-1 to TRBJ2-5; the D is unclear. Germline V gene data show CDR1 as DFQATT and CDR2 as SNEGSKA (reference sequence). This CDR3 region has 12 residues. Trimming took 3 bases from V and 1 from J, leaving 6 bases between them. The CDR3 DNA reads as TGCAGTGCTAGTCGCATCCAAGAGACCCAGTACTTC. The encoded protein is CSASRIQETQYF.